The present entry profiles one TCR beta chain with its context. The source of the sample is a study of blood T cell repertoires in COVID-19. Whole-study context: Acute and convalescent COVID-19 specimens originated in the United States, Italy and Spain. The analysed material was cDNA or gDNA that came from T cells, B-cell-depleted T cells, or PBMCs.

The V gene end was trimmed by 7 bases and the J gene end by 2 bases; junction bases not matched to a gene: 7. The CDR3 runs 15 residues. Germline V lookup: CDR1 LNHDA, CDR2 SQIVND (reference sequence). Source study methods: Nucleated cell number was recorded as an estimate derived from reference gene primer amplification. The assay was immunoSEQ multiplex PCR, and TCRdb's table has in-frame clones only and misses some. V, J and clone size reflect that table, while D and trimming were determined from the DNA. The sample comprises roughly 250,000 clones, 88% of which are singletons, and approximately 0.8% rests with the top ten.

This rearrangement joins TRBV19 to TRBJ2-3, with 9 positions matching TRBD1. The specimen was peripheral blood. This sequence was found in a woman younger than 45 with acute or convalescent COVID-19. The CDR3 nucleotides are TGTGCCAGTAAGGACGGACAGGGGACCACAGATACGCAGTATTTT. Amino acids: CASKDGQGTTDTQYF.